These 28 T cell receptor beta chains were all obtained from the same sample, sequenced in a study of shared clonotypes between healthy human individuals. Profiled with immunoSEQ multiplex PCR; TCRdb holds only in-frame clones, not every one. The sample holds over 400,000 clones, roughly 80% seen once. The sample taken for sequencing was PBMCs. The receptors here all came from a woman aged 40 to 50 in good health. Some clones in this sample may be carry-over from other donors' samples.

The rearrangement links TRBV5-1 to TRBJ2-3, with D hard to call. V lost 5 bases and J 2 bases, leaving 9 bases between the germline ends. This CDR3 has 13 residues. Germline loops: CDR1 SGHRS, CDR2 YFSETQ. CDR3 sequence reads: CASSRRNTDTQYF. The DNA for the CDR3 is TGCGCCAGCAGTCGGCGCAACACAGATACGCAGTATTTT. The full variable domain, its missing parts supplied by reference TRBV5-1 and TRBJ2-3, is KAGVTQTPRYLIKTRGQQVTLSCSPISGHRSVSWYQQTPGQGLQFLFEYFSETQRNKGNFPGRFSGRQFSNSRSEMNVSTLELGDSALYLCASSRRNTDTQYFGPGTRLTVL.

About this clone itself: Only one base separates this from a far larger clonotype, so it likely reflects a read error. The genes are TRBV30 and TRBJ2-7; D unclear. The germline V gene has CDR1 GTSNPN and CDR2 SVGIG (reference sequence). CDR3 length equals 12 residues. The chain's CDR3 is CAWGRHLYGQYF. CDR3 in DNA: TGTGCCTGGGGTCGACACCTCTACGGGCAGTACTTC.

This clone was observed once. A read error is the likely source, as a far larger clone sits one nucleotide away. This sample also contains other DNA sequences that code for the same CDR3. The V and J genes are TRBV7-6 and TRBJ2-1; TRBD2 agrees at 13 bases. This CDR3 spans 19 amino acids. Germline V CDR1 and CDR2: SGHVS, FNYEAQ. As DNA, the CDR3 is TGCGCCAGCAGCCGGGGGGCACTAGCGGGAGGGAGCTCCTACAATGAGCAGTTCTTC. Encoded protein: CASSRGALAGGSSYNEQFF.

The V gene is TRBV2, the J gene TRBJ2-1; 7 bases are a match to TRBD2. CDR1 and CDR2 from the germline V gene are SNHLY and FYNNEI. This CDR3 is 14 amino acids long. V lost 11 bases to trimming and J lost 3 bases; unmatched junction nucleotides: 10. CDR3 sequence reads: CASKSGMVYNEQFF. DNA for the CDR3: TGTGCCTCTAAAAGCGGGATGGTCTACAATGAGCAGTTCTTC.

About this clone: This is likely an artifact of a read error, given a far larger clone one base away. V gene TRBV9 combines with J gene TRBJ2-2; no clear D gene. CDR1 is SGDLS, CDR2 YYNGEE, per germline. Trimming stripped 4 bases from V and 0 bases from J, with 1 base between. The CDR3 contains 12 residues. This CDR3 reads CASSSNTGELFF. CDR3 coding DNA: TGTGCCAGCAGCTCGAACACCGGGGAGCTGTTTTTT.

The chain carries TRBV21-1 and TRBJ2-5; TRBD2 was called by the table and not checked on the DNA. TRBV21-1 is classified as a pseudogene. The CDR3 consists of 16 residues. CDR3 amino acids: CASRGTSDRQRETQYF. CDR3 nucleotide sequence: TGTGCCAGCAGAGGGACTAGTGATAGGCAACGAGAGACCCAGTACTTC.

V usage is TRBV18 and J usage is TRBJ2-5; TRBD1 aligns across 7 bases. CDR1 is KGHSH and CDR2 is LQKENI in the germline V gene. The CDR3 spans 12 residues. Losses at the gene ends were 5 bases for V and 4 bases for J; bases not matched to a gene: 1. CDR3 in amino acids: CASSAGGETQYF. DNA of the CDR3: TGTGCCAGCTCAGCAGGGGGAGAGACCCAGTACTTC.

This clone appeared many times. The identical CDR3 is also encoded by other nucleotide sequences in the sample. This chain uses TRBV5-4 with TRBJ1-2; a possible D gene is TRBD1 (5 bases). Germline values: CDR1 SGHNT, CDR2 YYREEE (reference sequence). The CDR3 is 13 residues long. V was trimmed by 3 bases and J by 2 bases, leaving 8 bases between them. The CDR3 spells CASSWDGNYGYTF. The DNA for the CDR3 is TGTGCCAGCAGCTGGGACGGAAACTATGGCTACACCTTC.

The chain recombines TRBV19 with TRBJ2-1; 12 bases agree with TRBD2. The trim removed 1 base at V and 4 bases at J, leaving 5 bases unmatched. The CDR3 has 17 residues. Germline lookup yields CDR1 LNHDA and CDR2 SQIVND (reference sequence). CDR3 sequence: CASSIARGLAGYNEQFF. Here the CDR3 DNA reads TGTGCCAGTAGTATAGCCCGGGGACTAGCGGGTTACAATGAGCAGTTCTTC.

Details on this clone: A far more abundant clone sits one base away, making this likely a read error. The same CDR3 is also encoded by other DNA sequences in this sample. This chain joins TRBV28 and TRBJ1-5; TRBD1 is a possible D gene (6 bases). The CDR3 covers 13 residues. Germline V lookup: CDR1 MDHEN, CDR2 SYDVKM. V shed 7 bases and J shed 7 bases, with 14 bases lying between them. The CDR3 DNA reads TGTGCCAGCACAGCTCCTGGGGGCCAGCCCCAGCATTTT. This gives the protein CASTAPGGQPQHF.

With regard to this clone: This sequence is one base from a far larger clone and is likely a read error. The rearrangement uses TRBV29-1 and TRBJ2-7; 7 bases agree with TRBD1. Germline CDR1 is SQVTM and CDR2 is ANQGSEA. V gave up 5 bases and J gave up 5 bases; unmatched junction bases: 9. The CDR3 covers 13 residues. DNA for the CDR3: TGCAGCGTTCAGGGATTTACAGGGGACGAGCAGTACTTC. Its translation: CSVQGFTGDEQYF.

A single count supports this clone. CDR3 in DNA: TGTGCCATCAGTCGGGAGAGGGCCGGGGAGCTGTTTTTT. Residues: CAISRERAGELFF. The V call is TRBV10-3, the J call TRBJ2-2; tentatively, D is TRBD2 (6 bases). The CDR3 consists of 13 residues. Trimming pared 5 bases from V and 6 bases from J, leaving 10 bases between. CDR1 and CDR2 (germline): ENHRY, SYGVKD.

The chain has TRBV9 and TRBJ2-2; a possible D gene is TRBD1 (5 bases). V lost 3 bases and J 2 bases, leaving 8 bases between the germline ends. Germline V gene sequence: CDR1 SGDLS, CDR2 YYNGEE. This CDR3 contains 14 residues. In DNA form, the CDR3 reads TGTGCCAGCAGCGGACAGTCCAACACCGGGGAGCTGTTTTTT. Protein sequence: CASSGQSNTGELFF.

The rearrangement links TRBV7-9 to TRBJ1-4; 9 bases match TRBD1. The CDR3 has 14 residues. Germline V gene lookup returns CDR1 SEHNR and CDR2 FQNEAQ (reference sequence). The J segment lost 7 bases and the V segment lost 3 bases, leaving 3 bases of the junction unmatched. In nucleotides, the CDR3 is TGTGCCAGCAGCTTCCGGACAGGGGCTGAAAAACTGTTTTTT. Translation: CASSFRTGAEKLFF.

J is TRBJ1-4 and V is TRBV5-1, with D unclear. Trimming removed 0 bases from V and 7 bases from J, with 13 bases in between. The CDR3 is 15 amino acids. From germline, CDR1 is SGHRS and CDR2 YFSETQ. The CDR3 spells CASSLDPSGGEKLFF. The CDR3 coding sequence is TGCGCCAGCAGCTTGGACCCCTCTGGAGGTGAAAAACTGTTTTTT.

This clone was seen many times. This sequence joins TRBV5-4 and TRBJ2-6, with 9 bases fitting TRBD2. Germline trimming cut 4 bases from V and 4 bases from J; bases unmatched to any gene: 12. The CDR3 totals 18 residues. Germline V gives CDR1 SGHNT, CDR2 YYREEE (reference sequence). The CDR3 sequence is CASSPGLAGQRGANVLTF. The DNA of the CDR3 is TGTGCCAGCAGCCCGGGACTAGCCGGCCAGAGGGGGGCCAACGTCCTGACTTTC.

V usage is TRBV7-9 and J usage is TRBJ2-7, with D possibly called TRBD1 or TRBD2 (5 bases each). The CDR3 is made up of 17 amino acids. Looked up from germline, CDR1 is SEHNR and CDR2 is FQNEAQ (reference sequence). V lost 3 bases to trimming and J lost 3 bases, with 21 bases between them. The CDR3 bases are TGTGCCAGCAGCTTGGGACGTGGAGGTTCGCCTGACTACGAGCAGTACTTC. It translates to CASSLGRGGSPDYEQYF.

This sequence joins TRBV11-1 and TRBJ2-7, with D perhaps TRBD2 (6 bases). V lost 2 bases and J 5 bases, leaving 13 bases between the germline ends. The CDR3 contains 14 residues. Germline V gene sequence: CDR1 SGHAT, CDR2 FQDESV (reference sequence). This CDR3 is CASSLRQGGHEQYF. CDR3 in DNA: TGTGCCAGCAGCTTACGTCAGGGAGGTCACGAGCAGTACTTC.

This chain links TRBV27 with TRBJ2-3; D possibly uses TRBD1 or TRBD2 (5 bases each). The germline gives CDR1 MNHEY, CDR2 SMNVEV (reference sequence). The CDR3 sequence is 15 residues long. The V gene lost 0 bases and the J gene lost 0 bases, with 7 bases spanning the gap. The DNA for the CDR3 is TGTGCCAGCAGTTTATCGGGGGTTAGCACAGATACGCAGTATTTT. Its translation is CASSLSGVSTDTQYF.

The CDR3 protein is CASSFDRKTYEQYF. Written as DNA, the CDR3 is TGTGCCAGCAGTTTCGACAGGAAGACCTACGAGCAGTACTTC. This chain links TRBV27 with TRBJ2-7, with D perhaps matching TRBD1 (6 bases). Germline CDR1 reads MNHEY; CDR2 reads SMNVEV (reference sequence). CDR3 length equals 14 residues. The germline V and J ends were trimmed by 3 bases and 2 bases, with 11 bases remaining between them.

This clone was picked up one time. V and J are TRBV7-2 and TRBJ2-1; D unclear. V lost 0 bases to trimming and J lost 10 bases, with 10 bases between them. Germline values: CDR1 SGHTA, CDR2 FQGNSA. The CDR3 is 13 residues long. The CDR3: CASSLAAWGEQFF. CDR3 nucleotides: TGTGCCAGCAGCTTAGCGGCTTGGGGAGAGCAGTTCTTC.

The chain joins TRBV7-2 to TRBJ2-2; 10 bases are a match to TRBD2. CDR3 length: 16 amino acids. The V gene's germline CDR1 is SGHTA and CDR2 FQGNSA. The J segment lost 4 bases and the V segment lost 2 bases, leaving 4 bases of the junction unmatched. The CDR3 is CASSLPSSGSTGELFF. CDR3 in DNA: TGTGCCAGCAGCTTACCTTCTAGCGGGAGCACCGGGGAGCTGTTTTTT.

The chain joins TRBV18 to TRBJ2-4; TRBD2 matches at 8 bases. This CDR3 is 17 amino acids long. The junction had 8 bases not matched to a gene; V was cut back by 1 base and J by 3 bases. From germline, CDR1 is KGHSH and CDR2 LQKENI. The CDR3 DNA sequence: TGTGCCAGCTCACCACTAGGTAGCGGGGCCCACAAAAACATTCAGTACTTC. It is translated as CASSPLGSGAHKNIQYF.

The J gene is TRBJ2-2, the V gene TRBV11-2; the match to TRBD2 covers 7 bases. The junction had 11 bases not matched to a gene; V was cut back by 5 bases and J by 8 bases. The germline V gene encodes CDR1 SGHAT and CDR2 FQNNGV. The CDR3 has 15 residues. The CDR3 nucleotides read TGTGCCAGCAGCCAAGGGACTACAAGAAGTGGGGAGCTGTTTTTT. Translation gives CASSQGTTRSGELFF.

This clone has a single count. The chain links TRBV18 to TRBJ2-3; possibly TRBD1 or TRBD2 for D (6 bases each). The CDR3 contains 16 residues. The V end lost 3 bases, the J end lost 4 bases, and 17 bases lay between the germline ends. From germline, CDR1 is KGHSH and CDR2 LQKENI. This chain's CDR3 is CASSPVGGGNADTQYF. The DNA for the CDR3 is TGTGCCAGCTCACCGGTTGGAGGGGGTAACGCAGATACGCAGTATTTT.

The chain is built from TRBV4-1 and TRBJ1-5; the D gene is possibly TRBD1 (5 bases). Trimming removed 6 bases at V and 2 bases at J, with 11 bases between. Germline CDR1 is MGHRA and CDR2 is YSYEKL. The CDR3 runs to 14 residues. The CDR3 reads CASSQLGGNQPQHF. In nucleotides, the CDR3 is TGCGCCAGCAGTCAACTGGGGGGCAATCAGCCCCAGCATTTT.

The rearrangement joins TRBV11-3 to TRBJ2-1; D gene unclear. This CDR3 contains 12 residues. Per the germline V gene, CDR1 is SGHNT and CDR2 is YENEEA. The V and J ends lost 6 bases and 9 bases respectively, with 12 bases between them. CDR3 sequence reads: CASSNGLGEQFF. In DNA, the CDR3 is TGTGCCAGCAGTAACGGATTGGGTGAGCAGTTCTTC.

The rearrangement uses TRBV7-3 and TRBJ2-5; possible D gene TRBD1, 6 bases. V lost 2 bases and J lost 2, with 15 bases in between. Germline V lookup: CDR1 SGHTA, CDR2 FQGTGA. This CDR3 has 16 amino acids. Written as DNA, the CDR3 is TGTGCCAGCAGCTTAGAACTACAGGGCCCACAAGAGACCCAGTACTTC. Protein: CASSLELQGPQETQYF.